This is a list of T cell receptor beta chains from one sample in a study of cytomegalovirus exposure and HLA in healthy donors. Profiling relied on immunoSEQ multiplex PCR, and the TCRdb table lists in-frame clones only, not all of them. The data hold about 120,000 clones, with 8% to 10% observed a single time. What was sequenced was PBMCs. The receptor source for this set is a man aged 30 to 45 in good health and CMV-seronegative. The CDR3 runs from the conserved cysteine through the conserved F or W. The D gene is left open where the match is weak. Clone size is shown for a subset of rows, as once, few, many or a class of expanded clone.

DNA: TGTGCCAGCTCACCGGGGACAGCTGAAAACATTCAGTACTTC
CDR3: CASSPGTAENIQYF
size: few
J: TRBJ2-4
V: TRBV18
D: TRBD1

DNA: TGCAGCGTTGAAGCCGGGATGAACACTGAAGCTTTCTTT
CDR3: CSVEAGMNTEAFF
size: .
J: TRBJ1-1
V: TRBV29-1
D: .

DNA: TGTGCCAGCAGTCTCGGGGAATCGAAGCCCCAGCATTTT
CDR3: CASSLGESKPQHF
size: .
J: TRBJ1-5
V: TRBV2
D: .

DNA: TGCGCCAGCAGCCCCGAAGGGGGCACGAGGAATCAGCCCCAGCATTTT
CDR3: CASSPEGGTRNQPQHF
size: few
J: TRBJ1-5
V: TRBV4-1
D: TRBD1

DNA: TGCGCCAGCAGCCAAGCTAGCGGGAGAGCCAAAAACATTCAGTACTTC
CDR3: CASSQASGRAKNIQYF
size: few
J: TRBJ2-4
V: TRBV4-1
D: TRBD2

DNA: TGTGCCAGCAGCAATCAGGGTTTGGTTAACACCGGGGAGCTGTTTTTT
CDR3: CASSNQGLVNTGELFF
size: few
J: TRBJ2-2
V: TRBV11-2
D: .

DNA: TGCGCCAGCAGCCAAGATCCAGGGGCAGGCTACGAGCAGTACTTC
CDR3: CASSQDPGAGYEQYF
size: .
J: TRBJ2-7
V: TRBV4-1
D: .

DNA: TGCGCCAGCAGCCAAGGACAGGGGGCTTACGAGCAGTACTTC
CDR3: CASSQGQGAYEQYF
size: few
J: TRBJ2-7
V: TRBV4-1
D: TRBD1

DNA: TGTGCCAGCAAGTCTTTCCAGGCAGGGGGTAACGACAATGAGCAGTTCTTC
CDR3: CASKSFQAGGNDNEQFF
size: .
J: TRBJ2-1
V: TRBV27
D: TRBD1

DNA: TGTGCCAGCAGACGTAACTACCCCTCGGATACGCAGTATTTT
CDR3: CASRRNYPSDTQYF
size: .
J: TRBJ2-3
V: TRBV2
D: .

DNA: TGTGCCAGCAGCTTGGGAGGACTAGCGGGAGGGTTGAACACCGGGGAGCTGTTTTTT
CDR3: CASSLGGLAGGLNTGELFF
size: .
J: TRBJ2-2
V: TRBV5-4
D: TRBD2

DNA: TGCGCCAGCAGCCCGGGACAGACCTACAATGAGCAGTTCTTC
CDR3: CASSPGQTYNEQFF
size: .
J: TRBJ2-1
V: TRBV4-3
D: TRBD1

DNA: TGCGCCAGCAGCTCCGAATACAGGGGGTTCGACGAGCAGTACTTC
CDR3: CASSSEYRGFDEQYF
size: .
J: TRBJ2-7
V: TRBV5-1
D: TRBD1

DNA: TGTGCCAGCAGCCCTAGAGGGCAGGTATACAATGAGCAGTTCTTC
CDR3: CASSPRGQVYNEQFF
size: few
J: TRBJ2-1
V: TRBV7-9
D: .

DNA: TGCGCCAGCAGCCGGCTGACAGGGGGCGGAATTGGCTACACCTTC
CDR3: CASSRLTGGGIGYTF
size: .
J: TRBJ1-2
V: TRBV4-3
D: TRBD1

DNA: TGTGCCTGGAGTGTAACAGGGCTCTCCTCTGAAGCTTTCTTT
CDR3: CAWSVTGLSSEAFF
size: .
J: TRBJ1-1
V: TRBV30
D: .

DNA: TGTGCCAGCAGTTACTCGACAGGGGTGACTGAAGCTTTCTTT
CDR3: CASSYSTGVTEAFF
size: few
J: TRBJ1-1
V: TRBV6-6
D: TRBD1

DNA: TGTGCCAGTAGCCTCGACAGGGAAGGGAGTCAGCCCCAGCATTTT
CDR3: CASSLDREGSQPQHF
size: few
J: TRBJ1-5
V: TRBV19
D: TRBD1

DNA: TGTGCCAGCAGTTACTCGGAGGTTTCACCCCTCCACTTT
CDR3: CASSYSEVSPLHF
size: .
J: TRBJ1-6
V: TRBV6-5
D: .

DNA: TGTGCCAGCAGCTTAGTGCCGGTTCTGAGGACAGTAAAATACAATGAGCAGTTCTTC
CDR3: CASSLVPVLRTVKYNEQFF
size: few
J: TRBJ2-1
V: TRBV7-3
D: .

DNA: TGTGCCAGCAGGCGTCTCGACTATGGCTACACCTTC
CDR3: CASRRLDYGYTF
size: .
J: TRBJ1-2
V: TRBV28
D: .

DNA: TGTGCCAGCAGTTTATCTCCAGGGAACCACGAGCAGTACTTC
CDR3: CASSLSPGNHEQYF
size: .
J: TRBJ2-7
V: TRBV27
D: .

DNA: TGCGCCAGCAGTGAGGGGGACAGGGGTCACGAGCAGTACTTC
CDR3: CASSEGDRGHEQYF
size: few
J: TRBJ2-7
V: TRBV10-1
D: TRBD1

DNA: TGCGCCAGCAGCCAACTACCGGGTGGGGATACGCAGTATTTT
CDR3: CASSQLPGGDTQYF
size: few
J: TRBJ2-3
V: TRBV4-1
D: .

DNA: TGTGCCAGCAGCCCAGAAAGACAAGAGACCCAGTACTTC
CDR3: CASSPERQETQYF
size: .
J: TRBJ2-5
V: TRBV7-3
D: .

DNA: TGTGCCAGCAGCGGGGGGACAGGGAAGACCCAGTACTTC
CDR3: CASSGGTGKTQYF
size: few
J: TRBJ2-5
V: TRBV11-2
D: TRBD1

DNA: TGTGCCTGGAGTAGGGGACAGGGGGTCGTCGAGCAGTACTTC
CDR3: CAWSRGQGVVEQYF
size: few
J: TRBJ2-7
V: TRBV30
D: TRBD1

DNA: TGTGCCAGCAGTGAAGTTGGGAGGGGAGCCAATCAGCCCCAGCATTTT
CDR3: CASSEVGRGANQPQHF
size: few
J: TRBJ1-5
V: TRBV6-1
D: .

DNA: TGTGCCAGCAGCTTGGGCGGACTAGCGCGAAGGTACGAGCAGTACTTC
CDR3: CASSLGGLARRYEQYF
size: few
J: TRBJ2-7
V: TRBV5-6
D: TRBD2

DNA: TGTGCCAGCAGCACAGGATTCCGGGACAGGGGTGATACGCAGTATTTT
CDR3: CASSTGFRDRGDTQYF
size: .
J: TRBJ2-3
V: TRBV9
D: TRBD1